This T cell receptor (beta chain) was sequenced for a study of shared clonotypes between healthy human individuals. Study in general: Researchers assigned three CD4 naive, three CD4 memory, two CD8 naive and one CD8 memory plate to each donor.

Terminally differentiated effector memory CD45RA+ cells were excluded from the naive CD8 cells, which were CD45RO-negative and positively selected for CCR7. HIV-negative, healthy adults without recent acute infections or vaccinations were the donors. An even split of each subset's genomic DNA across several immunoSEQ plates was performed. Generated by immunoSEQ multiplex PCR, the TCRdb table keeps only in-frame clones and is missing some. Here the sample spans fewer than 1 million clones, 96% being singletons. As regards this clone: The same CDR3 also results from other DNA sequences found in this sample.

The sequenced sample consisted of naive CD8+ T cells sorted from blood. The sequence was collected from a man between 25 and 39 years old in good health.

CDR3 nucleotides: TGTGCCAGCTCCCTCGGTGGCTACGAGCAGTACTTC. Its translation: CASSLGGYEQYF. The rearrangement joins TRBV13 to TRBJ2-7; D is ambiguous. The CDR3 covers 12 residues. V was trimmed by 8 bases and J by 3 bases, leaving 11 bases between them. Germline loops: CDR1 PRHDT, CDR2 FYEKMQ (reference sequence).